These T cell receptor beta chains were read from a single sample in a study of human T cells and chemical hapten exposure. TCRdb fed the RACE reads into MiXCR, producing one record per CDR3 protein. The sample has approximately 97,000 distinct CDR3 sequences, approximately 8.2% seen once. Sequencing was carried out using whole blood. These receptors were collected from a female donor in good health. Some clones in this sample may be carry-over from other donors' samples. CDR3s include the opening cysteine and the closing phenylalanine or tryptophan. D genes are given only for firm matches. The size of a clone is reported for some rows only, either as once, few or many, or as a class for expanded clones.

clone_size: .
v_call: TRBV28
d_call: .
j_call: TRBJ1-5
cdr3_aa: CASSLGDSNQPQHF
cdr3_nt: TGTGCCAGCAGCTTAGGGGATAGCAATCAGCCCCAGCATTTT

clone_size: .
v_call: TRBV12-3/TRBV12-4
d_call: TRBD2
j_call: TRBJ2-5
cdr3_aa: CASSWSSGLQETQYF
cdr3_nt: TGTGCCAGCAGTTGGTCTAGCGGGCTTCAAGAGACCCAGTACTTC

clone_size: .
v_call: TRBV27
d_call: .
j_call: TRBJ2-3
cdr3_aa: CASSSQLLTQYF
cdr3_nt: TGTGCCAGCAGTTCTCAGTTACTAACGCAGTATTTT

clone_size: many
v_call: TRBV6-2/TRBV6-3
d_call: .
j_call: TRBJ2-7
cdr3_aa: CASSYGVTVAEQYF
cdr3_nt: TGTGCCAGCAGTTACGGGGTAACAGTTGCCGAGCAGTACTTC

clone_size: few
v_call: TRBV24-1
d_call: .
j_call: TRBJ2-1
cdr3_aa: CATSPPVYNEQFF
cdr3_nt: TGTGCCACCAGCCCCCCCGTATACAATGAGCAGTTCTTC

clone_size: .
v_call: TRBV5-1
d_call: TRBD1
j_call: TRBJ1-5
cdr3_aa: CASSQGTGGQPQHF
cdr3_nt: TGCGCCAGCAGCCAGGGCACAGGGGGTCAGCCCCAGCATTTT

clone_size: many
v_call: TRBV20-1
d_call: TRBD1
j_call: TRBJ2-7
cdr3_aa: CSARRTGEYEQYF
cdr3_nt: TGCAGTGCTAGAAGGACAGGGGAATACGAGCAGTACTTC

clone_size: few
v_call: TRBV28
d_call: .
j_call: TRBJ2-7
cdr3_aa: CASRGMEGGREQYF
cdr3_nt: TGTGCCAGCAGAGGGATGGAAGGGGGGCGCGAGCAGTACTTC

clone_size: few
v_call: TRBV20-1
d_call: TRBD1
j_call: TRBJ1-5
cdr3_aa: CSAFQQGSTPQHF
cdr3_nt: TGCAGTGCTTTTCAACAGGGGAGTACGCCCCAGCATTTT

clone_size: .
v_call: TRBV29-1
d_call: .
j_call: TRBJ1-1
cdr3_aa: CSVEGGGDTEAFF
cdr3_nt: TGCAGCGTTGAAGGGGGGGGGGACACTGAAGCTTTCTTT

clone_size: many
v_call: TRBV7-2
d_call: .
j_call: TRBJ2-3
cdr3_aa: CASSGRSSDTQYF
cdr3_nt: TGTGCCAGCAGCGGGAGGAGTTCAGATACGCAGTATTTT

clone_size: many
v_call: TRBV29-1
d_call: TRBD2
j_call: TRBJ2-1
cdr3_aa: CSVGGLAYEQFF
cdr3_nt: TGCAGCGTTGGGGGACTAGCCTATGAGCAGTTCTTC

clone_size: .
v_call: TRBV12-3/TRBV12-4
d_call: .
j_call: TRBJ1-1
cdr3_aa: CASSFRYPYTEAFF
cdr3_nt: TGTGCCAGCAGTTTCCGTTACCCGTACACTGAAGCTTTCTTT

clone_size: .
v_call: TRBV2
d_call: TRBD1
j_call: TRBJ1-6
cdr3_aa: CASSGTRTGDSTLHF
cdr3_nt: TGTGCCAGCAGTGGTACCAGGACAGGGGATTCGACCCTCCACTTT

clone_size: .
v_call: TRBV7-2
d_call: TRBD1
j_call: TRBJ1-1
cdr3_aa: CASSLWTGTNTEAFF
cdr3_nt: TGTGCCAGCAGCTTATGGACAGGGACAAACACTGAAGCTTTCTTT

clone_size: few
v_call: TRBV9
d_call: TRBD2
j_call: TRBJ2-1
cdr3_aa: CASSVASGSNEQFF
cdr3_nt: TGTGCCAGCAGCGTAGCTAGCGGGAGCAATGAGCAGTTCTTC

clone_size: few
v_call: TRBV7-2
d_call: .
j_call: TRBJ2-1
cdr3_aa: CASSLGVYEQFF
cdr3_nt: TGTGCCAGCAGCTTAGGAGTGTATGAGCAGTTCTTC

clone_size: few
v_call: TRBV7-2
d_call: .
j_call: TRBJ2-3
cdr3_aa: CASSLLSVSTDTQYF
cdr3_nt: TGTGCCAGCAGCTTACTGTCGGTTAGCACAGATACGCAGTATTTT

clone_size: .
v_call: TRBV18
d_call: TRBD2
j_call: TRBJ2-7
cdr3_aa: CASSPSSGVSYEQYF
cdr3_nt: TGTGCCAGCTCACCCTCTAGCGGGGTCTCCTACGAGCAGTACTTC

clone_size: .
v_call: TRBV7-9
d_call: .
j_call: TRBJ2-5
cdr3_aa: CASSLEGLDRGGETQYF
cdr3_nt: TGTGCCAGCAGCTTAGAGGGCCTCGATAGAGGTGGAGAGACCCAGTACTTC

clone_size: many
v_call: TRBV4-1
d_call: TRBD1
j_call: TRBJ1-5
cdr3_aa: CASSQGGQGEQPQHF
cdr3_nt: TGCGCCAGCAGCCAGGGGGGACAGGGGGAACAGCCCCAGCATTTT

clone_size: many
v_call: TRBV28
d_call: TRBD1
j_call: TRBJ2-7
cdr3_aa: CASKQGVGEQYF
cdr3_nt: TGTGCCAGCAAACAGGGGGTTGGAGAGCAGTACTTC

clone_size: many
v_call: TRBV28
d_call: TRBD2
j_call: TRBJ2-3
cdr3_aa: CASSLAGVSSDTQYF
cdr3_nt: TGTGCCAGCAGTTTAGCGGGAGTTTCTTCAGATACGCAGTATTTT

clone_size: .
v_call: TRBV28
d_call: .
j_call: TRBJ2-1
cdr3_aa: CASSLGSSYNEQFF
cdr3_nt: TGTGCCAGCAGTTTGGGTAGCTCCTACAATGAGCAGTTCTTC

clone_size: .
v_call: TRBV3-1
d_call: TRBD1
j_call: TRBJ1-6
cdr3_aa: CASSLSDRGRSPLHF
cdr3_nt: TGTGCCAGCAGCCTCTCGGACAGGGGAAGATCACCCCTCCACTTT

clone_size: .
v_call: TRBV24-1
d_call: TRBD2
j_call: TRBJ2-5
cdr3_aa: CATSAGLAGFGETQYF
cdr3_nt: TGTGCCACCAGTGCCGGACTAGCGGGGTTTGGGGAGACCCAGTACTTC

clone_size: few
v_call: TRBV10-3
d_call: .
j_call: TRBJ1-1
cdr3_aa: CASSSALNTEAFF
cdr3_nt: TGTGCCAGCTCATCAGCACTGAACACTGAAGCTTTCTTT

clone_size: .
v_call: TRBV7-9
d_call: TRBD1
j_call: TRBJ2-1
cdr3_aa: CASSLYRDSDNEQFF
cdr3_nt: TGTGCCAGCAGCTTATACCGGGACAGCGACAATGAGCAGTTCTTC

clone_size: few
v_call: TRBV7-9
d_call: TRBD2
j_call: TRBJ2-7
cdr3_aa: CASSRPTSGSYEQYF
cdr3_nt: TGTGCCAGCAGCCGCCCGACTAGCGGGAGTTACGAGCAGTACTTC

clone_size: few
v_call: TRBV30
d_call: .
j_call: TRBJ1-1
cdr3_aa: CAWSVRGRNTEAFF
cdr3_nt: TGTGCCTGGAGTGTACGAGGGCGGAACACTGAAGCTTTCTTT

clone_size: .
v_call: TRBV2
d_call: .
j_call: TRBJ1-6
cdr3_aa: CASNLQGSSSPLHF
cdr3_nt: TGTGCCAGCAATCTACAGGGCTCCTCTTCACCCCTCCACTTT

clone_size: many
v_call: TRBV24-1
d_call: .
j_call: TRBJ2-1
cdr3_aa: CAASGADNEQFF
cdr3_nt: TGTGCCGCCTCCGGGGCTGACAATGAGCAGTTCTTC

clone_size: many
v_call: TRBV28
d_call: TRBD1
j_call: TRBJ2-5
cdr3_aa: CASSFPTGQGEETQYF
cdr3_nt: TGTGCCAGCAGTTTCCCCACGGGACAGGGGGAAGAGACCCAGTACTTC

clone_size: few
v_call: TRBV7-2
d_call: .
j_call: TRBJ2-3
cdr3_aa: CASSEGGDEDTQYF
cdr3_nt: TGTGCCAGCAGCGAAGGTGGGGACGAAGATACGCAGTATTTT

clone_size: many
v_call: TRBV6-1
d_call: TRBD2
j_call: TRBJ2-3
cdr3_aa: CASVSGPSTDTQYF
cdr3_nt: TGTGCCAGCGTTAGCGGGCCTAGCACAGATACGCAGTATTTT

clone_size: many
v_call: TRBV7-8
d_call: .
j_call: TRBJ1-1
cdr3_aa: CASSLAVYEANTEAFF
cdr3_nt: TGTGCCAGCAGCTTAGCGGTTTACGAGGCTAACACTGAAGCTTTCTTT

clone_size: many
v_call: TRBV7-2
d_call: .
j_call: TRBJ2-3
cdr3_aa: CASSLASVADTQYF
cdr3_nt: TGTGCCAGCAGCTTAGCCTCAGTCGCCGATACGCAGTATTTT

clone_size: few
v_call: TRBV20-1
d_call: .
j_call: TRBJ2-1
cdr3_aa: CSARDRRDSYNEQFF
cdr3_nt: TGCAGTGCTAGGGACAGGCGGGACTCCTACAATGAGCAGTTCTTC

clone_size: many
v_call: TRBV28
d_call: TRBD1
j_call: TRBJ1-4
cdr3_aa: CASRPGGEKLFF
cdr3_nt: TGTGCCAGCAGGCCAGGGGGTGAAAAACTGTTTTTT

clone_size: few
v_call: TRBV5-1
d_call: TRBD2
j_call: TRBJ2-3
cdr3_aa: CASSYERESYTDTQYF
cdr3_nt: TGCGCCAGCAGCTATGAGCGGGAGTCCTACACAGATACGCAGTATTTT

clone_size: few
v_call: TRBV20-1
d_call: .
j_call: TRBJ2-3
cdr3_aa: CSATIGDTQYF
cdr3_nt: TGCAGTGCCACGATCGGAGACACGCAGTATTTT

clone_size: many
v_call: TRBV7-2
d_call: .
j_call: TRBJ2-3
cdr3_aa: CASSFGPTDTQYF
cdr3_nt: TGTGCCAGCAGCTTCGGACCCACAGATACGCAGTATTTT

clone_size: once
v_call: TRBV3-1
d_call: TRBD1
j_call: TRBJ2-6
cdr3_aa: CASSQGTGTPGANVLTF
cdr3_nt: TGTGCCAGCAGCCAAGGGACAGGGACCCCTGGGGCCAACGTCCTGACTTTC

clone_size: few
v_call: TRBV6-5
d_call: .
j_call: TRBJ1-2
cdr3_aa: CASRGPVYGYTF
cdr3_nt: TGTGCCAGCAGGGGGCCGGTCTATGGCTACACCTTC

clone_size: .
v_call: TRBV29-1
d_call: .
j_call: TRBJ2-3
cdr3_aa: CSVEDAGGTDTQYF
cdr3_nt: TGCAGCGTTGAAGACGCAGGTGGCACAGATACGCAGTATTTT

clone_size: .
v_call: TRBV3-1
d_call: TRBD2
j_call: TRBJ2-2
cdr3_aa: CASSQKTSGTGELFF
cdr3_nt: TGTGCCAGCAGCCAAAAGACTAGCGGGACCGGGGAGCTGTTTTTT

clone_size: .
v_call: TRBV6-2/TRBV6-3
d_call: .
j_call: TRBJ1-1
cdr3_aa: CASSYSSGYYTEAFF
cdr3_nt: TGTGCCAGCAGTTACTCGTCCGGGTACTACACTGAAGCTTTCTTT

clone_size: few
v_call: TRBV27
d_call: .
j_call: TRBJ2-2
cdr3_aa: CASSLGSVLPSTGELFF
cdr3_nt: TGTGCCAGCAGTTTGGGGTCTGTGCTACCCAGCACCGGGGAGCTGTTTTTT

clone_size: many
v_call: TRBV27
d_call: .
j_call: TRBJ2-6
cdr3_aa: CASSYSGANVLTF
cdr3_nt: TGTGCCAGCAGTTACTCTGGGGCCAACGTCCTGACTTTC

clone_size: .
v_call: TRBV6-5
d_call: TRBD2
j_call: TRBJ2-1
cdr3_aa: CASSYSELAGMVYNEQFF
cdr3_nt: TGTGCCAGCAGTTACTCGGAATTAGCGGGTATGGTCTACAATGAGCAGTTCTTC

clone_size: few
v_call: TRBV20-1
d_call: TRBD1
j_call: TRBJ1-5
cdr3_aa: CSARPGQGDQPQHF
cdr3_nt: TGCAGTGCTAGGCCCGGACAGGGAGATCAGCCCCAGCATTTT

clone_size: few
v_call: TRBV6-5
d_call: .
j_call: TRBJ2-3
cdr3_aa: CASAEGGGTDTQYF
cdr3_nt: TGTGCCAGCGCGGAGGGGGGGGGCACAGATACGCAGTATTTT

clone_size: many
v_call: TRBV7-9
d_call: TRBD2
j_call: TRBJ2-5
cdr3_aa: CASSRGLALAETQYF
cdr3_nt: TGTGCCAGCAGCCGGGGACTAGCCCTAGCAGAGACCCAGTACTTC

clone_size: .
v_call: TRBV7-9
d_call: TRBD2
j_call: TRBJ2-2
cdr3_aa: CASSSRGLAITGELFF
cdr3_nt: TGTGCCAGCAGCTCTAGGGGACTAGCTATAACCGGGGAGCTGTTTTTT

clone_size: few
v_call: TRBV7-6
d_call: .
j_call: TRBJ2-7
cdr3_aa: CASSFSDSGEQYF
cdr3_nt: TGTGCCAGCAGCTTTTCCGATTCGGGCGAGCAGTACTTC

clone_size: .
v_call: TRBV4-3
d_call: .
j_call: TRBJ1-5
cdr3_aa: CASSITVSNQPQHF
cdr3_nt: TGCGCCAGCAGCATTACAGTCAGCAATCAGCCCCAGCATTTT

clone_size: few
v_call: TRBV5-5
d_call: .
j_call: TRBJ2-1
cdr3_aa: CASSLEPPAYNEQFF
cdr3_nt: TGTGCCAGCAGCTTGGAGCCACCAGCCTACAATGAGCAGTTCTTC

clone_size: few
v_call: TRBV11-2
d_call: .
j_call: TRBJ2-7
cdr3_aa: CASTRLVGTYEQYF
cdr3_nt: TGTGCCAGCACCCGACTAGTTGGGACCTACGAGCAGTACTTC

clone_size: many
v_call: TRBV15
d_call: .
j_call: TRBJ2-7
cdr3_aa: CATSSQLPGFLSYEQYF
cdr3_nt: TGTGCCACCAGCAGCCAACTTCCCGGGTTCCTCTCCTACGAGCAGTACTTC